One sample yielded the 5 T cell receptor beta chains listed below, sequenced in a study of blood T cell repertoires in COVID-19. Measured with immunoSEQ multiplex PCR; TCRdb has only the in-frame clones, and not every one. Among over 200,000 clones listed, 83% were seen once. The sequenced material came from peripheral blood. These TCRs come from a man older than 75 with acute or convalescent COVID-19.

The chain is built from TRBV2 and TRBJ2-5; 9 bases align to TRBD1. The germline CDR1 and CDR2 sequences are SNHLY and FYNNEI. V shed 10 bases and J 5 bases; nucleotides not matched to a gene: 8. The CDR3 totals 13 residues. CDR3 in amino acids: CATMDRGRETQYF. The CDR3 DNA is TGTGCCACTATGGACAGGGGCCGGGAGACCCAGTACTTC.

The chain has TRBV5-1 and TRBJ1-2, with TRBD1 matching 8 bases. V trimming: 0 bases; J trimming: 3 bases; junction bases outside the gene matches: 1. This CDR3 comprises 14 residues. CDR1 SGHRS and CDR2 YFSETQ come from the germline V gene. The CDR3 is CASSLAGGDYGYTF. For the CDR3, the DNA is TGCGCCAGCAGCTTGGCAGGGGGCGACTATGGCTACACCTTC.

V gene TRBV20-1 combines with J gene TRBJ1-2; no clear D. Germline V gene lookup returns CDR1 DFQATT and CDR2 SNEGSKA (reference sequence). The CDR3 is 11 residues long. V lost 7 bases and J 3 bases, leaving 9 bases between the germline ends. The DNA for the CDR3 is TGCAGTGTACGGGAAGACTATGGCTACACCTTC. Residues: CSVREDYGYTF.

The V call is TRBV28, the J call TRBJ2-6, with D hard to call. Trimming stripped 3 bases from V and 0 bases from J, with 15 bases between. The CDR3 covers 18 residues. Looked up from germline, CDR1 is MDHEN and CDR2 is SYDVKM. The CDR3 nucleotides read TGTGCCAGCAGTTTTTGGGCAGATTTAAGCTCTGGGGCCAACGTCCTGACTTTC. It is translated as CASSFWADLSSGANVLTF. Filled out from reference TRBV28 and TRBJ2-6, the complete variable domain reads DVKVTQSSRYLVKRTGEKVFLECVQDMDHENMFWYRQDPGLGLRLIYFSYDVKMKEKGDIPEGYSVSREKKERFSLILESASTNQTSMYLCASSFWADLSSGANVLTFGAGSRLTVL.

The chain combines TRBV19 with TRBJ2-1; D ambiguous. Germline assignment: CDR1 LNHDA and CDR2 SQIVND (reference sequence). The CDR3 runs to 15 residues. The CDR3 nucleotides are TGTGCGAGCCAAACCTCTATTACCTCCTACAATGAGCAGTTCTTC. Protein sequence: CASQTSITSYNEQFF.